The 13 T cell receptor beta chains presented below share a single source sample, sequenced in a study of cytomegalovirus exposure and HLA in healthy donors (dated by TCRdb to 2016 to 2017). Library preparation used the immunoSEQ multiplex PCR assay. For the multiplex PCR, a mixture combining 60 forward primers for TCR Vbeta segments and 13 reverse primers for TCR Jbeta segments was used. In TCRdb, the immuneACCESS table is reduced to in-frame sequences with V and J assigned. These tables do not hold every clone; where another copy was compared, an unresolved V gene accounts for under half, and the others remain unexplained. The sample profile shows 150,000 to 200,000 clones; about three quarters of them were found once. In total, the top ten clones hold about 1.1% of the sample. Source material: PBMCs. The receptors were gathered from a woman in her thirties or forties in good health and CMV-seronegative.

CDR3: CASSLVSGADNNEQFF. The CDR3 DNA is TGTGCCAGCAGCTTAGTGTCAGGGGCGGACAACAATGAGCAGTTCTTC. This chain joins TRBV7-8 and TRBJ2-1, with TRBD1 as a possible D gene (6 bases). Trimming shortened V by 1 base and J by 5 bases, and 15 bases separated the two germline ends. The CDR3 spans 16 residues. Germline-derived CDR1 and CDR2 are SGHVS and FQNEAQ.

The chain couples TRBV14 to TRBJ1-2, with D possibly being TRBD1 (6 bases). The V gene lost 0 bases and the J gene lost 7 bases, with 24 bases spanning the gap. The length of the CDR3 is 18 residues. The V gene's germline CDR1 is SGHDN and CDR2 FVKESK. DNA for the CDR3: TGTGCCAGCAGCCAAGATATCACTCTCGGACAGTCGGAGAGTGGCTACACCTTC. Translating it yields CASSQDITLGQSESGYTF. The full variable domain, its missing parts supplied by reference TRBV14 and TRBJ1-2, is EAGVTQFPSHSVIEKGQTVTLRCDPISGHDNLYWYRRVMGKEIKFLLHFVKESKQDESGMPNNRFLAERTGGTYSTLKVQPAELEDSGVYFCASSQDITLGQSESGYTFGSGTRLTVV.

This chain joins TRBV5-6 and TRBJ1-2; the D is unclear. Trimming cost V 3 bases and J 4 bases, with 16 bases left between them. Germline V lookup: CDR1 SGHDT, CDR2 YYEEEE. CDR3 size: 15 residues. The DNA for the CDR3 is TGTGCCAGCAGCTCCCGGTCTCGAATCTTCTATGGCTACACCTTC. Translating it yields CASSSRSRIFYGYTF.

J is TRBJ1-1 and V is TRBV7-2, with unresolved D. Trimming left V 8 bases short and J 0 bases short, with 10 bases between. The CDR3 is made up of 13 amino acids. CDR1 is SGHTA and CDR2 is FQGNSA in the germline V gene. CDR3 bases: TGTGCCAGCTACTCTTTTATGAACACTGAAGCTTTCTTT. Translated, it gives CASYSFMNTEAFF.

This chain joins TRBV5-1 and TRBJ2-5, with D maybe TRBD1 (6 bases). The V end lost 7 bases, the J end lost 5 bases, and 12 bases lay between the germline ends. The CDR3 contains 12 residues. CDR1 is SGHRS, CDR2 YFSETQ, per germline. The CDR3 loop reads CASSTGLETQYF. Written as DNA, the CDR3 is TGCGCCAGCTCGACAGGTTTGGAGACCCAGTACTTC. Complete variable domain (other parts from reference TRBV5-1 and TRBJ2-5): KAGVTQTPRYLIKTRGQQVTLSCSPISGHRSVSWYQQTPGQGLQFLFEYFSETQRNKGNFPGRFSGRQFSNSRSEMNVSTLELGDSALYLCASSTGLETQYFGPGTRLLVL.

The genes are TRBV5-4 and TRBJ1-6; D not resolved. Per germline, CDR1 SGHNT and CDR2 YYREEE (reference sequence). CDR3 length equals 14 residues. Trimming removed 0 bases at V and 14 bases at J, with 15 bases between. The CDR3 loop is CASSLGGNYGSLHF. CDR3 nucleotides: TGTGCCAGCAGCTTGGGCGGCAATTATGGTTCCCTCCACTTT.

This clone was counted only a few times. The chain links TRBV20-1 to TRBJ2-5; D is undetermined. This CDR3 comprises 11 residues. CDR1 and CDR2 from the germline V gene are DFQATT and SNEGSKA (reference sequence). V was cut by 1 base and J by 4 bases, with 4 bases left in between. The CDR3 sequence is CSARARETQYF. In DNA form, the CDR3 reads TGCAGTGCTAGAGCTAGAGAGACCCAGTACTTC.

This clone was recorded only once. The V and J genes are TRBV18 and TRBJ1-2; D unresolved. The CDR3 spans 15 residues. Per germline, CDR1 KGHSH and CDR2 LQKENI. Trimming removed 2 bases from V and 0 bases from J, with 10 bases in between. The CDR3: CASSPEAEPNYGYTF. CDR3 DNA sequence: TGTGCCAGCTCACCAGAGGCAGAACCTAACTATGGCTACACCTTC.

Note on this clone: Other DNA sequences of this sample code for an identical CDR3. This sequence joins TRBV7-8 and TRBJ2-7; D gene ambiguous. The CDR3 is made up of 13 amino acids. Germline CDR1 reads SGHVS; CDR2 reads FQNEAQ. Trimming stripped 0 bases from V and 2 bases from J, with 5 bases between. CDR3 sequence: CASSLASTYEQYF. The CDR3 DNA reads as TGTGCCAGCAGCTTAGCGTCTACCTACGAGCAGTACTTC.

For the CDR3, the DNA is TGTGCCAGCAGCTCCCGGTCGGGGGCGAACACCGGGGAGCTGTTTTTT. Its protein product is CASSSRSGANTGELFF. The chain is built from TRBV5-4 and TRBJ2-2; TRBD2 is a possible D gene (6 bases). Deletions cut 3 bases from V and 0 bases from J, with 12 bases between. The CDR3 runs 16 residues. The V gene's germline CDR1 is SGHNT and CDR2 YYREEE (reference sequence).

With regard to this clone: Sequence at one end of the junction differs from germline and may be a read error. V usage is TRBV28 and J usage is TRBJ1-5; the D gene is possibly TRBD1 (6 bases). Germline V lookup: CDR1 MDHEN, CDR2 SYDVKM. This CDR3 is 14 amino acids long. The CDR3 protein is CTSSFSGGDQPQHF. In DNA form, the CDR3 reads TGTACCAGCAGTTTTTCGGGGGGCGATCAGCCCCAGCATTTT.

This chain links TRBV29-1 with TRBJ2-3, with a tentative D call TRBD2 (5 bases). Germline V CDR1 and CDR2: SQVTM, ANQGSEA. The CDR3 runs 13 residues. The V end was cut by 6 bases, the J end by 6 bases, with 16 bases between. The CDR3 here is CSVPHFPGDTQYF. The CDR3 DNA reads TGCAGCGTCCCCCATTTCCCGGGGGATACGCAGTATTTT.

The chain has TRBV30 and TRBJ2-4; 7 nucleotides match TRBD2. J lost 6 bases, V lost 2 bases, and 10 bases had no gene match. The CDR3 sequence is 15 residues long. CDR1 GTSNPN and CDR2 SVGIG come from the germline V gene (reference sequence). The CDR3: CAWSFAGAGRNIQYF. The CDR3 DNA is TGTGCCTGGAGTTTTGCCGGAGCGGGGAGAAACATTCAGTACTTC.